The subject of this entry is one T cell receptor beta chain. Germline V gene sequence: CDR1 MDHEN, CDR2 SYDVKM. The CDR3 loop spans 15 amino acids. Germline trimming cut 6 bases from V and 2 bases from J; bases unmatched to any gene: 3. This sample is part of a study of blood T cell repertoires in COVID-19. Study background: Material from acute and convalescent COVID-19 was sourced from the United States, Italy and Spain. The cDNA or gDNA used as material had been derived from T cells, B-cell-depleted T cells, or PBMCs.

TCRdb's copy holds only in-frame clones and misses some; the assay was immunoSEQ multiplex PCR. This table has some 250,000 clones, roughly four fifths appearing once. The sample consisted of peripheral blood. The chain is built from TRBV28 and TRBJ2-1; 11 nucleotides line up with TRBD2. This sequence was found in an older woman with active or convalescent COVID-19. CDR3 DNA sequence: TGTGCCAGCAGACGTAGCGGGGGGGCCTACAATGAGCAGTTCTTC. The encoded protein is CASRRSGGAYNEQFF.